This TCR beta chain comes out of a study of early T cells in non-severe SARS-CoV-2 infection. Study-level background: Chains were unpaired, as sequencing was done on bulk RNA from unsorted whole blood.

Findings of the study overall: VDJdb-based annotation leaned toward anti-spike CD8 responses and missed private and CD4 specificities.

This clonotype turned up a few times. Its antigen is currently unknown. V lost 1 base, J lost 9 bases, and 13 bases lay in between. Germline values: CDR1 SEHNR, CDR2 FQNEAQ (reference sequence). This CDR3 has 15 residues. Researchers tagged individual cDNA molecules with unique molecular identifiers. TCRdb reprocessed the 5' RACE reads via MiXCR and lists one record per CDR3 protein. The profile shows 65,000 to 80,000 distinct CDR3 sequences, over 9% of them singletons. The sequenced material came from whole blood. J is TRBJ1-6 and V is TRBV7-9; D unresolved. The clonotype was recovered from an adult who was a healthcare worker with PCR-confirmed SARS-CoV-2 infection or an uninfected control (not recorded which). The CDR3 sequence is CASSLGVEGLSPLHF. The CDR3 DNA is TGTGCCAGCAGCTTAGGGGTGGAGGGTCTTTCACCCCTCCACTTT.